Following are 3 T cell receptor beta chains from one sample sequenced in a study of spatial heterogeneity in lung cancer. Notes on the study in general: Mutation tallies in tumors tracked expanded intratumoral alpha and beta TCR counts.

This sample's time point: sample taken at primary tumor resection. What these receptors recognize is not known. TCRdb re-derived calls from the 5' RACE reads in MiXCR, one entry per CDR3 protein. The profile shows fewer than 20,000 distinct CDR3 sequences, roughly 5.8% of them singletons. The sequenced sample was lung tumor tissue, obtained at surgery. The origin of the receptors is a female donor with early-stage non-small cell lung cancer.

This clonotype occurred many times. This beta chain was picked up by a library intended for alpha chains and is off target, so its count carries little meaning. The V call is TRBV5-4, the J call TRBJ2-3, with a weak D call TRBD2 (6 bases). Trimming shortened V by 3 bases and J by 2 bases, and 19 bases separated the two germline ends. Germline CDR1 and CDR2: SGHNT and YYREEE (reference sequence). The CDR3 spans 17 residues. The CDR3 nucleotides read TGTGCCAGCAGCTCCCTGGGGGGTGCAGAGAACACAGATACGCAGTATTTT. Residues: CASSSLGGAENTDTQYF.

This clonotype was seen many times. This beta chain slipped into a library made for alpha chains as a stray read, so its size is not meaningful. The chain uses TRBV7-2 and TRBJ2-7; D ambiguous. Between the trimmed V and J ends, which lost 0 bases and 2 bases, there was a span of 11 bases. Germline CDR1 reads SGHTA; CDR2 reads FQGNSA. The CDR3 runs 15 residues. CDR3: CASSLAGQSAYEQYF. DNA for the CDR3: TGTGCCAGCAGCTTAGCGGGTCAGTCCGCCTACGAGCAGTACTTC.

This clonotype was detected ten times or more. This beta chain appears as a stray read in a library generated for alpha chains; its size is not informative. The chain recombines TRBV2 with TRBJ2-1; D not certain. The CDR3 runs to 12 residues. From germline, CDR1 is SNHLY and CDR2 FYNNEI. With 1 base removed from V and 8 bases from J, the gap between germline ends came to 6 bases. CDR3 in amino acids: CASSEGVDEQFF. The CDR3 DNA sequence: TGTGCCAGCAGTGAAGGGGTTGATGAGCAGTTCTTC.